This TCR beta chain came from a study of blood T cell repertoires in COVID-19 (TCRdb year 2020). Background on the whole study: The collaborator samples originated in the United States, Italy and Spain and spanned the acute and convalescent phases of COVID-19. The prospective study material was composed of cDNA or gDNA derived from T cells, B-cell-depleted T cells, or PBMCs. Subjects who had been exposed to COVID-19, were actively infected with it, or had recovered from it provided the deeply sampled blood TCRbeta repertoires that made up the dataset. A freely available public database, intended as a resource for researchers studying the immune response to SARS-CoV-2, is where the repertoires were released. Samples were obtained from the ongoing ImmuneRACE study (first 160 participants) and from roughly 1,300 subjects provided by 6 global collaborators. The sample metadata nearly always contained a de-identified subject ID, COVID-19 status, age in years and sex. Where HLA class I and class II types were available, the types were taken from metadata supplied by the sample provider, not from assay-based typing.

The immunoSEQ Assay, a bias-controlled multiplex PCR, was used to amplify TCRbeta CDR3 regions from genomic DNA. In the paper's pipeline: The number of nucleated cells in each sample was estimated by amplification of reference gene primers within the assay. To quantify the absolute abundance of each unique TCRbeta CDR3 rearrangement, sequence reads were collapsed and filtered. For each sample, productive Simpson clonality was calculated by taking the square root of Simpson's diversity index across productive rearrangements. TCRdb took this table from immuneACCESS and kept in-frame rearrangements with V and J called. Such tables lack part of the clones; where checked against another copy, unresolved V genes explain under half of the gap, and the rest is unexplained. V and J calls plus clone size are reproduced from that table; the DNA served to infer D and trimming. The sample contains approximately 260,000 clones, roughly 84% of them found a single time. The ten largest clones add up to about 7% of the sample.

Points the paper makes about the study in general: How much clinical and demographic metadata was included differed by source and by participant, and the metadata was provided uncurated.

As concerns this clone: Its target antigen remains unknown. The sample holds no much larger clone one base away, and base qualities are not on file.

V loses 4 bases at its end and J loses 9 bases; junction bases beyond the gene matches: 8. The germline V gene sets CDR1 to SGHVS and CDR2 to FQNEAQ. Counted from cysteine to phenylalanine, this CDR3 has 16 amino acids. Only the CDR3 portion is preserved as DNA: 48 bases, with reading frame beginning at the first base. Enrolling through a virtual design, the prospective study's participants ranged in age from roughly 18 to 100 years and lived across roughly 24 United States geographic areas. Cohort assignment in the prospective study relied on participant-reported clinical history from a screening survey and a study questionnaire. A participant counted as exposed if, within 2 weeks of entering the study, that participant had been in contact with someone who had a PCR-confirmed or clinician-diagnosed COVID-19 case. Each participant in the prospective study had whole blood, serum and a nasopharyngeal or oropharyngeal swab collected by mobile phlebotomists. Prospective study participants could optionally give additional blood draws and questionnaires over a roughly 2-month period. Before DNA extraction, blood samples from the prospective study were shipped at room temperature or frozen.

The clonotype originates from a woman in her 50s who had been exposed to COVID-19. Source material: PBMCs or T cells enriched from blood (not recorded which). Recombination connected TRBV7-8 to TRBJ1-6, and TRBD1 matches 11 of the central bases. The CDR3 reads CASSSSGQGARSPLHF. The sequenced DNA: TGTGCCAGCAGCTCCTCAGGACAGGGGGCGCGTTCACCCCTCCACTTT. Outside the CDR3, residues come from the reference TRBV7-8 and TRBJ1-6 proteins, so the full variable domain is: GAGVSQSPRYKVAKRGQDVALRCDPISGHVSLFWYQQALGQGPEFLTYFQNEAQLDKSGLPSDRFFAERPEGSVSTLKIQRTQQEDSAVYLCASSSSGQGARSPLHFGNGTRLTVT.